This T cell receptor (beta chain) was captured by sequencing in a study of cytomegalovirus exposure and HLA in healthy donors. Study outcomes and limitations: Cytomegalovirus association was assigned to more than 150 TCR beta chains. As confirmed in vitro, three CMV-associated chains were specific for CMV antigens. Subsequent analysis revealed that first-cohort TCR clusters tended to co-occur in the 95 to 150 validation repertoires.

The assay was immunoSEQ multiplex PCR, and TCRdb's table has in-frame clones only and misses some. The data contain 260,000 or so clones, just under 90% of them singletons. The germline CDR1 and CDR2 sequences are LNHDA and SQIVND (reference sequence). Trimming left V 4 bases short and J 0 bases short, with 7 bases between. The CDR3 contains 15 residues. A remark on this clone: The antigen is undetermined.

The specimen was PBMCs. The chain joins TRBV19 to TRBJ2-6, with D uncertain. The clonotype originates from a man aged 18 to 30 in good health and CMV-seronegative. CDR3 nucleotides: TGTGCCAGTAGTACCCAATTCTCTGGGGCCAACGTCCTGACTTTC. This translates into CASSTQFSGANVLTF. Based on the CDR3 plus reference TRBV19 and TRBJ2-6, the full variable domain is DGGITQSPKYLFRKEGQNVTLSCEQNLNHDAMYWYRQDPGQGLRLIYYSQIVNDFQKGDIAEGYSVSREKKESFPLTVTSAQKNPTAFYLCASSTQFSGANVLTFGAGSRLTVL.